This T cell receptor beta chain appears in the sequencing data of a study of long-term antiretroviral therapy in people with HIV. Samples held about 0.9-11 million cryopreserved PBMC, and DNA extraction followed. Broader study findings: Against controls, HIV repertoires showed narrower ranges of CDR3 length. Participants lacked recorded data on ART adherence, viral resistance or therapy changes. ART was followed by higher diversity that remained below transplant donor controls.

Version v3.0 of the immunoSEQ assay was performed at survey level. Assay: immunoSEQ multiplex PCR; the TCRdb copy retains only in-frame clones and omits some. The sample has some 22,000 clones; 88% are singletons. This clone has a single count. Antigen: not known. The source material was unsorted PBMCs, sampled 0.6 years after starting antiretroviral therapy. This receptor was taken from a man in his 60s with HIV.

In DNA, the CDR3 is TGTGCCAGCAGCGTTGGTGTGGGGCAAAGCACAGATACGCAGTATTTT. This encodes CASSVGVGQSTDTQYF. The rearrangement links TRBV9 to TRBJ2-3; maybe TRBD1 (5 bases). Germline V CDR1 and CDR2: SGDLS, YYNGEE. Trimming removed 2 bases at V and 0 bases at J, with 13 bases between. The CDR3 spans 16 residues. The whole variable domain, filled in from reference TRBV9 and TRBJ2-3, reads DSGVTQTPKHLITATGQRVTLRCSPRSGDLSVYWYQQSLDQGLQFLIQYYNGEERAKGNILERFSAQQFPDLHSELNLSSLELGDSALYFCASSVGVGQSTDTQYFGPGTRLTVL.